A selection of T cell receptor beta chains follows, all from one sample in a study of CXCR3-negative and CXCR3-positive naive CD8 T cells. TCRdb reanalyzed the 5' RACE reads, giving one entry per CDR3 protein sequence and no DNA. The data include 40,000 to 45,000 distinct CDR3 sequences; the top ten clones carry under 10%. The sequenced sample consisted of memory CD8+ T cells from blood. The receptors were gathered from a human donor in good health. Some clones in this sample may be carry-over from other donors' samples. The CDR3 runs from the conserved cysteine through the conserved F or W.

j_call v_call cdr3_aa
TRBJ2-2 TRBV13 CASSLGVGQSIPGELFF
TRBJ1-2 TRBV7-9 CASSFPGDTYNYGYTF
TRBJ2-1 TRBV7-9 CASSLSLAGTYNEQFF
TRBJ2-7 TRBV27 CASSSDSTYEQYF
TRBJ2-7 TRBV7-9 CASSLVVAHEQYF
TRBJ1-4 TRBV12-3/TRBV12-4 CASSLVEVGNEKLFF
TRBJ1-5 TRBV27 CASSLQGAAQPQHF
TRBJ2-7 TRBV9 CASSVGQWVYEQYF
TRBJ1-2 TRBV6-5 CASSYSGGLGYTF
TRBJ2-7 TRBV28 CASSLAIEQYF
TRBJ2-2 TRBV7-9 CASSFGQPTGELFF
TRBJ1-4 TRBV13 CASSNSPGTGPFNEKLFF
TRBJ1-1 TRBV29-1 CSVVGTATSTEAFF
TRBJ2-7 TRBV12-3/TRBV12-4 CASSSSTREQYF
TRBJ2-7 TRBV7-2 CASSRGPSYEQYF
TRBJ2-3 TRBV7-8 CASRGLAHGADTQYF
TRBJ2-1 TRBV7-9 CASSTSVRGDYNEQFF
TRBJ1-5 TRBV28 CASSPTDQPQHF
TRBJ1-2 TRBV7-9 CASSLAAGDYGYTF
TRBJ2-7 TRBV20-1 CSARDIEGTYYEQYF
TRBJ1-1 TRBV2 CASTAPGQWNTEAFF
TRBJ1-2 TRBV7-9 CASSPYTHRDGYTF
TRBJ2-7 TRBV29-1 CSVDNGDEQYF
TRBJ1-2 TRBV28 CASSPSRTGVYGYTF
TRBJ2-7 TRBV7-2 CASSLRGQAGGLPAPGEQYF
TRBJ2-5 TRBV14 CASSQDQETQYF
TRBJ2-3 TRBV29-1 CSVDWSTDTQYF
TRBJ2-1 TRBV7-9 CASSLLSAGYNEQFF
TRBJ1-4 TRBV28 CASRLTEIVEKLFF
TRBJ1-2 TRBV7-2 CASSSSTGAENLYGYTF
TRBJ2-5 TRBV29-1 CSTDWGGNQETQYF
TRBJ2-7 TRBV29-1 CSVEAGTEVQYF
TRBJ2-7 TRBV5-1 CASSLTGAYEQYF
TRBJ1-5 TRBV7-9 CASSSTFRDSHQPQHF
TRBJ2-5 TRBV7-6 CASVQQGRETQYF
TRBJ2-5 TRBV10-3 CAISDGTSGGSETQYF
TRBJ2-7 TRBV28 CASSSGTNIYEQYF
TRBJ2-1 TRBV12-3/TRBV12-4 CASISGTASSYNEQFF
TRBJ2-5 TRBV2 CASSEPRSETQYF